These T cell receptor beta chains were read from a single sample in a study of T cell responses to AZD1222 COVID-19 vaccine. Profiled with immunoSEQ multiplex PCR; TCRdb holds only in-frame clones, not every one. The data contain more than 110,000 clones, nearly 95% of them singletons. Specimen: peripheral blood, collected on day 0 of AZD1222 vaccination. The receptors were sampled from an adult in good health. Each CDR3 is given with its conserved first and last residue. The D gene is left open where the match is weak. Not every row has a clone size; where given, it reads once, few, many or a size class.

TGTGCCAGCTCAACCACAGGGATAAATGAAGCTTTCTTT CASSTTGINEAFF NA TRBV18 NA TRBJ1-1
TGTGCCAGCAGTTACGGGACACCCCGGGGAGAAAAACTGTTTTTT CASSYGTPRGEKLFF NA TRBV6-5 NA TRBJ1-4
TGTGCCAGTAGTGCCCGTCGGGGCCAAGCTTTCTTT CASSARRGQAFF NA TRBV19 NA TRBJ1-1
TGTGCCGCCGGGGGGTTAGCTGTCGATGAGCAGTTCTTC CAAGGLAVDEQFF TRBD2 TRBV10-3 NA TRBJ2-1
TGTGCCAGCAGCCAAGCTAGCGGGAGGGCCTGGGCTACGCAGTATTTT CASSQASGRAWATQYF TRBD2 TRBV3-1/TRBV3-2 NA TRBJ2-3
TGCGCCAGCAGCTTGGCCGCGGTAAGCTACGAGCAGTACTTC CASSLAAVSYEQYF NA TRBV5-1 NA TRBJ2-7
TGTGCCTGGAGCCGCCCCCCCATCACAGATACGCAGTATTTT CAWSRPPITDTQYF NA TRBV30 NA TRBJ2-3
TGTGCCAGCAGCTTAGCCGGGACAGGGTATGGCTACACCTTC CASSLAGTGYGYTF TRBD1 TRBV11-2 NA TRBJ1-2
TGTGCCAGCAGTTACCGGTATGGTGATCAGCCCCAGCATTTT CASSYRYGDQPQHF NA TRBV6-5 NA TRBJ1-5
TGCAGCGTTGAGGTCCCTCCCACTGAAGCTTTCTTT CSVEVPPTEAFF NA TRBV29-1 once TRBJ1-1
TGTGCCAGCAGCGTAGGGAGCGGGGCTGGGGCCAACGTCCTGACTTTC CASSVGSGAGANVLTF TRBD2 TRBV9 NA TRBJ2-6
TGTGCCAGCAGCCAAGTTTCGACTGGTGACAATGAGCAGTTCTTC CASSQVSTGDNEQFF NA TRBV4-2 NA TRBJ2-1
TGCGCCAGCCGCTCCCCGGACAGGGGCACAGATACGCAGTATTTT CASRSPDRGTDTQYF TRBD1 TRBV5-1 NA TRBJ2-3
TGTGCCAGCAGCGTACGTCCGGGACAGGTGAATACTGGAAACACCATATATTTT CASSVRPGQVNTGNTIYF TRBD1 TRBV11-2 NA TRBJ1-3
TGTGCCAGCAGTACAAACAGGAACACTGAAGCTTTCTTT CASSTNRNTEAFF NA TRBV6-5 NA TRBJ1-1
TGTGCCAGCAGCCGAAACTCTGGACAAAACCCCTACGAGCAGTACTTC CASSRNSGQNPYEQYF NA TRBV9 NA TRBJ2-7
TGTGCCAGCAGTTTCGGGTCCGGCGTTTACGAGCAGTACTTC CASSFGSGVYEQYF NA TRBV6-5 NA TRBJ2-7
TGTGCCAGCAGCTTAAGGCAGGGGCATCAGCCCCAGCATTTT CASSLRQGHQPQHF NA TRBV7-2 NA TRBJ1-5
TGCAGTGCTAGTGACAGGGTTACTGATGGCTACACCTTC CSASDRVTDGYTF TRBD1 TRBV20-1 once TRBJ1-2
TGCAGCGTTCCCTTTGGGCAGCCCTTAACCTACGAGCAGTACTTC CSVPFGQPLTYEQYF NA TRBV29-1 NA TRBJ2-7
TGTGCCAGCAGACCAACCGGGACAGCAGGGAGGCGCTCCTACAATGAGCAGTTCTTC CASRPTGTAGRRSYNEQFF NA TRBV7-8 NA TRBJ2-1
TGTGCCAGCAGCCAAGATTTGGCGGCCCAAGAGACCCAGTACTTC CASSQDLAAQETQYF NA TRBV3-1/TRBV3-2 NA TRBJ2-5
TGTGCCAGCAGTTACTCGTTCCCGGGCTCCTACAATGAGCAGTTCTTC CASSYSFPGSYNEQFF NA TRBV6-5 NA TRBJ2-1